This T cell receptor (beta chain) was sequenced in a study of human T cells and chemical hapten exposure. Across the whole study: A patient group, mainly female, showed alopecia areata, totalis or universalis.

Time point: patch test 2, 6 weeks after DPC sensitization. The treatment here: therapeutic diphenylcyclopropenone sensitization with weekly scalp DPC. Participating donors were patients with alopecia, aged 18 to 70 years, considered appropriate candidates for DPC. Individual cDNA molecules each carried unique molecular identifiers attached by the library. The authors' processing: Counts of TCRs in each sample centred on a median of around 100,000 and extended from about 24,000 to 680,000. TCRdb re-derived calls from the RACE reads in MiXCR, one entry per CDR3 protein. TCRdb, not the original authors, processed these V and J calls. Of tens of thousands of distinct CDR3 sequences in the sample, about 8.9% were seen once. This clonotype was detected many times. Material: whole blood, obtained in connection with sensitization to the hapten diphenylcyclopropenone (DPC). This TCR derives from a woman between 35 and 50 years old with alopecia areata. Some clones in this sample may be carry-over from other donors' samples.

CDR3 nucleotide sequence: TGTGCCAGCATTGGTGGGGTAAGTGAGGACAGCAATCAGCCCCAGCATTTT. Its translation is CASIGGVSEDSNQPQHF. The rearrangement uses TRBV6-7 and TRBJ1-5; unclear D gene. TRBV6-7 is an open reading frame whose function is uncertain. The V and J ends lost 7 bases and 1 base respectively, with 20 bases between them. The length of the CDR3 is 17 residues.